This TCR beta chain derives from a study of blood T cells in healthy people across ages. Trimming left V 2 bases short and J 4 bases short, with 11 bases between. The CDR3 is 13 residues long. The germline gives CDR1 GTSNPN, CDR2 SVGIG (reference sequence). Findings and caveats of the study: When set beside aged donors, long-lived donors presented more naive CD4+ cells and higher diversity.

Comments on this clonotype: Its cognate antigen is unknown.

A sample-barcoded 5' primer and a J-beta primer mix were used in a second PCR of about 6 to 12 cycles. In TCRdb, the 5' RACE reads were re-called with MiXCR into one record per CDR3 protein. There are about 580,000 distinct CDR3 sequences in the sample; roughly 48% occur only once, and 20% to 25% lies in the top ten. This TCR derives from a man older than 75 in good health. V and J are TRBV30 and TRBJ1-2; TRBD1 might be the D (5 bases). Input material: blood. The CDR3 protein is CAWSRAGGYGYTF. Written as DNA, the CDR3 is TGTGCCTGGAGTAGGGCGGGGGGCTATGGCTACACCTTC.